The TCR beta chain described here comes from a study of cytomegalovirus exposure and HLA in healthy donors (dated by TCRdb to 2016 to 2017). At the level of the whole study: An earlier analysis of several hundred of the donors reported 250 to 300 Gb of sequence data and 100 million to 120 million unique TCR beta sequences obtained from roughly 180 million T cells. An early release that covered more than 550 HLA-typed donors contained approximately 300 gigabases of sequencing data and 80 million or so unique TCR sequences. Of the 300 to 400 genotyped donors, approximately 82% fell in the genetic ancestry cluster associated with self-reported Caucasian donors. The aim of the study was to test whether cataloging public T cell receptors could identify signatures of past pathogen exposure. The study profiled the T cell repertoires of under 850 subjects by immunosequencing and related them to cytomegalovirus serostatus. In addition to the first cohort of roughly 700 subjects, a separate validation cohort of 100 to 150 different subjects was used. To predict cytomegalovirus infection status, the study brought together high-throughput TCR immunosequencing, statistical association of individual TCRs with disease status, and machine learning. In a later analysis, previously published TCR beta repertoires from 670 or so donors were re-analyzed and high-resolution HLA genotyping was added so that TCR occurrence patterns could be studied. Rather than using new phenotypic data, the later analysis identified candidate immune exposures from TCR beta sequences and from how often those sequences occurred across donors. In an earlier analysis of more than 550 of the donors, high-throughput TCR beta sequencing was used to judge whether each TCR beta V gene segment behaved as functional or pseudogenic. Alongside the repertoire data, information on donor age, sex, ethnicity and CMV serostatus was compiled. In a later genetic analysis, genome-wide SNP genotypes for about 65% of the roughly 670 donors were used, and that subset was treated as a discovery cohort. Every discovery cohort repertoire had been produced on one sequencing platform. Class I and class II HLA loci were covered by the typing at four-digit resolution. The number of typed donors differed by locus: about 620-640 for A, B, C, DRB1 and DQB1; 500 to 550 for DQA1; approximately 610 for DPA1; and roughly 490 for DPB1. Roughly 5 DR-DQ haplotypes were treated as single units for association and clustering because of strong linkage in the cohort. On average, around 240,000 unique TCR beta nucleotide sequences were sequenced per donor among a few hundred genotyped donors of the cohort, with 15% to 20% of those sequences being non-productive. Here is what the overall study found, with its caveats: A later analysis found that TCR association rates varied across HLA loci, with DRB1 alleles showing the most associated TCRs and HLA-C alleles the fewest. The 87-base-pair reads could not distinguish some IMGT-functional V segments, including TRBV6-2 and TRBV6-3, so those segments were excluded. In vitro tests confirmed that three of the cytomegalovirus-associated TCR beta chains recognize cytomegalovirus antigens. For the cohort, immune exposure information was limited to CMV serostatus. A total of around 150 TCR beta chains were listed by the study as associated with cytomegalovirus. Broadly in line with IMGT annotations, most TCR beta V segments showed up in productive rearrangements about 90% or about 30% of the time in an earlier analysis of 450 to 600 of the donors. A further reported finding was that TCR beta sequences accurately predicted the HLA-A and HLA-B alleles for most subjects in the first cohort. A later analysis found that HLA-associated TCR beta chains were more clonally expanded and had lower generation probabilities than equally common non-associated chains. Across donors, most TCR sequences were observed very rarely, whereas some public TCRs were present in many individuals. When HLA alleles, especially DR and DQ, strongly co-occurred, attributing TCR associations to individual alleles was difficult. This cohort had only TCR beta chains sequenced, and the lack of alpha or paired-chain data limited which features could be detected. Compared with the approximately 600-donor mean, donors in an Asian-associated ancestry cluster had fewer N-insertions in productive TCRs, according to a later genetic analysis. Cytomegalovirus status was reported to be diagnosed by the classifier with high specificity and sensitivity in both the original and validation cohorts. Linkage disequilibrium might explain the correlated functional status among segregating V segments, but an unknown experimental factor could not be ruled out. In a later genetic analysis, a missense DCLRE1C variant was associated with V-gene and J-gene trimming of TCR beta chains, and the association was replicated in an independent cohort. Specific HLA alleles were associated with over 15,000 TCR beta sequences at a false discovery rate of 0.05 in a later analysis. According to the authors, the approach could potentially be generalized to other disease states and immunological phenotypes. Because HLA typing was missing for some donors at each locus, association tests included only the typed subset. A group of highly shared sequence variants was considered likely to be a technical artifact of the sequencing pipeline. Most CMV-associated TCR beta chains appeared to be HLA-restricted in a later analysis, and the HLA associations seemed to be driven largely by CMV exposure. In a later analysis, several top co-occurrence clusters were reported to appear linked to parvovirus B19, influenza, CMV and Epstein-Barr virus. Roughly uniform sequencing depth across donors was assumed in presence/absence analyses, although this assumption may not hold. The earlier analysis of 450 to 700 of the donors excluded 15 to 20 rarely observed V segments, including chromosome 9 orphons, because counts were too low.

CDR1 and CDR2 were assigned from the germline V gene as MNHEY and SVGAGI. From cysteine to phenylalanine, the CDR3 is 15 amino acids long. Of all the DNA, just the CDR3 is kept, 45 bases in frame from base 1. Here V drops 0 bases and J drops 4 bases, and the junction holds 2 bases not matched to any gene. The library came from the immunoSEQ multiplex PCR assay. A mixture of 60 forward primers for TCR Vbeta segments and 13 reverse primers for TCR Jbeta segments was used in the multiplex PCR. A multiplex PCR assay on genomic DNA amplified the CDR3 region of rearranged TCR beta genes. The Illumina HiSeq System was used to sequence the amplified TCR beta libraries as 87-base-pair reads. On the authors' methods: A later analysis counted about 76 million unique TCR beta chains across the 690 or so repertoires, and approximately 11 million of these chains were shared by at least two donors. A nearest-neighbor algorithm error-corrected the raw reads and collapsed the reads into unique sequences, merging closely related sequences to remove PCR and sequencing errors. V, D and J gene segments were assigned by aligning CDR3 sequences to IMGT reference sequences. For a sequence to be retained, a match of at least six nucleotides was required to both a V gene segment and a J gene segment. A rearrangement was called productive if the CDR3 had no stop codons and remained in frame with V and J, and every other rearrangement was called non-productive. Following IMGT convention, CDR3 was defined as the stretch from the second conserved V-encoded cysteine up to the conserved J-encoded phenylalanine. The earlier analysis of about 640 of the donors excluded any sequence lacking an unambiguous match to a single V gene segment. In an earlier analysis of several hundred of the donors, V segments were called functional above 56.7% productive rearrangements and were called segregating when the between-donor standard deviation exceeded 5%. A statistical classification framework was built for diagnosing cytomegalovirus status from the catalog of TCR beta chain sequences. In a later analysis, TCR nucleotide sequences were compared against IMGT/GENE-DB human TR gene sequences so that V and J genes could be assigned. Using the TCRdist pipeline, a later analysis assigned CDR3 sequences along with most-parsimonious VDJ recombination scenarios. A later analysis defined each TCR beta chain by its CDR3 amino acid sequence plus V-gene family, and excluded reads lacking a unique V-gene family. In a later analysis, fewer than 600 highly shared, low-generation-probability nucleotide sequences were removed to address suspected cross-contamination and a sequencing artifact. A later analysis calculated a clonal expansion index for each public chain from normalized within-repertoire ranks of inferred template counts. In a later analysis, generation probabilities were computed using a VDJ recombination model fitted to out-of-frame rearrangements, and the results were checked against IGoR. In a later analysis, TCR-TCR, TCR-HLA and TCR-CMV co-occurrence was scored with hypergeometric tests, and a repertoire-size bias correction was applied to TCR pairs. In a later analysis, false discovery rates were estimated by permuting HLA or CMV assignments 20 times. In a later analysis, co-occurring TCRs were grouped using DBSCAN, and TCRdist sequence similarity was added for clustering within HLA-allele-positive subsets. Repertoires with fewer than 30,000 or more than 120,000 public chains were left out of co-occurrence clustering, as were five repertoires with anomalous nucleotide sharing. TCRdb retrieved this table from immuneACCESS and kept in-frame rearrangements only. Not all clones are present; in checked studies, unresolved V genes account for under half, and no reason is known for the remainder. V and J calls plus clone size are reproduced from that table; the DNA served to infer D and trimming. Within this sample are around 130,000 clones, with just over 70% of them counted one time only. The ten largest account for under 3% of the sample.

The cohort comprised more than 550 healthy bone marrow donors. All cohort members were sampled while nominally healthy, although unrecorded immune exposures were likely present. The donor tested CMV seropositive and was one of the 289 seropositive cohort members. A peripheral blood sample was collected from each donor, and TCR beta sequencing was performed on peripheral blood mononuclear cells. Genomic DNA extraction from the blood cell samples was performed with the Qiagen DNeasy Blood Extraction Kit. Points on this clone: The target of this receptor is not known. Within one base of it there is no much larger clone, and no base qualities were kept. The sample holds other DNA sequences that translate to the same CDR3.

Sequenced material: PBMCs. The rearrangement combines TRBV6-5 with TRBJ2-7; 11 junctional bases match TRBD1. The source of this sequence is a woman aged 55-70 years in good health and CMV-seropositive. The CDR3 protein is CASSYSGQGAYEQYF. The base sequence is TGTGCCAGCAGTTACTCTGGACAGGGGGCTTACGAGCAGTACTTC.